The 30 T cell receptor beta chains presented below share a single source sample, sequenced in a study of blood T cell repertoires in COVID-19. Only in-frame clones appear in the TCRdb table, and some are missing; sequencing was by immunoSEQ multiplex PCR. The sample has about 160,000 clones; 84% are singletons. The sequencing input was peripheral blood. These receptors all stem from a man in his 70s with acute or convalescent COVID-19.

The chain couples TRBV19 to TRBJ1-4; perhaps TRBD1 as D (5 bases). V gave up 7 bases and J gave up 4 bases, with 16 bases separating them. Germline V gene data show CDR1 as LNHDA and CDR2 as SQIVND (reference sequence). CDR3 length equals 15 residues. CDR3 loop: CASTIGARSNEKLFF. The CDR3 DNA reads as TGTGCCAGTACCATTGGGGCGCGGAGTAATGAAAAACTGTTTTTT.

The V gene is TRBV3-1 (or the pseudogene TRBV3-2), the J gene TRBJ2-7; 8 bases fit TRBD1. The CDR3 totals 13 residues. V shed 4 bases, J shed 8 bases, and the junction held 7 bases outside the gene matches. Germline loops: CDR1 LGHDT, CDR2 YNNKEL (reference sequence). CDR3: CASSLVGTGQQYF. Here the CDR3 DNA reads TGTGCCAGCAGCCTTGTCGGGACAGGTCAGCAGTACTTC.

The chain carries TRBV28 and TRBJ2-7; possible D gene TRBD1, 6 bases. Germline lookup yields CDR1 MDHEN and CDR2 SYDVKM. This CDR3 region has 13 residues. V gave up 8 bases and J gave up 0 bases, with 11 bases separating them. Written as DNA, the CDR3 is TGTGCCAGCCAAACAGGGCCCTCCTACGAGCAGTACTTC. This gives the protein CASQTGPSYEQYF.

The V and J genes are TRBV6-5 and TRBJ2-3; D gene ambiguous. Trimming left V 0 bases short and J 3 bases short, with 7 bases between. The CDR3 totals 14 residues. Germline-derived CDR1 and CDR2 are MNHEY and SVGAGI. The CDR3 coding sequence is TGTGCCAGCAGTTACTCCCAGATAACAGATACGCAGTATTTT. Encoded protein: CASSYSQITDTQYF.

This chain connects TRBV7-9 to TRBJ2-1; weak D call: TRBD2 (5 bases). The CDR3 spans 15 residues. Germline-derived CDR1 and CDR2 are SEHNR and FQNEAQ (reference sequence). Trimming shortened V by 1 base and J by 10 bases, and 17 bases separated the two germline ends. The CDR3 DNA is TGTGCCAGCAGCTTAGAAGGGTCGAGATGGGAGGAGCAGTTCTTC. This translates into CASSLEGSRWEEQFF.

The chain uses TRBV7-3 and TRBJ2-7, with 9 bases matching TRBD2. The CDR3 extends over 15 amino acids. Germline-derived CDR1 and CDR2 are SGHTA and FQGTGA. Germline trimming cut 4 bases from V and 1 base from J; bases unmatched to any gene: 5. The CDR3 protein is CASSSSGGPSYEQYF. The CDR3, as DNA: TGTGCCAGCAGCTCGAGCGGGGGGCCTTCCTACGAGCAGTACTTC. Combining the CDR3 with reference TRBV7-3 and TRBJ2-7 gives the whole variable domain GAGVSQTPSNKVTEKGKYVELRCDPISGHTALYWYRQSLGQGPEFLIYFQGTGAADDSGLPNDRFFAVRPEGSVSTLKIQRTERGDSAVYLCASSSSGGPSYEQYFGPGTRLTVT.

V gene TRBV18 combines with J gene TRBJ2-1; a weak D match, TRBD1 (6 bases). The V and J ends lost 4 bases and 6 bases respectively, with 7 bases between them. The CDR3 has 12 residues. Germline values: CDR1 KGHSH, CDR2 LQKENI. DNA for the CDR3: TGTGCCAGCTCACAACAGGGCAATGAGCAGTTCTTC. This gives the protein CASSQQGNEQFF.

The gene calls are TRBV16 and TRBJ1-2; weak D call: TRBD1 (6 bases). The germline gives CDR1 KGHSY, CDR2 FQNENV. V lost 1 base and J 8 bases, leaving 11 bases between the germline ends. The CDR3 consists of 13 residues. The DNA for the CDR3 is TGTGCCAGCAGCCAATTTCCCACAGGGGGCTACACCTTC. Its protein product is CASSQFPTGGYTF.

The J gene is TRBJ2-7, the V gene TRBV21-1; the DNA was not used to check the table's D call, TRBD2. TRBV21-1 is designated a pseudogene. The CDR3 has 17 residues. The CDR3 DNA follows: TGTGCCAGCCGACCTGGGACTAGCGGGAGGTCTCCCTACGAGCAGTACTTC. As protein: CASRPGTSGRSPYEQYF.

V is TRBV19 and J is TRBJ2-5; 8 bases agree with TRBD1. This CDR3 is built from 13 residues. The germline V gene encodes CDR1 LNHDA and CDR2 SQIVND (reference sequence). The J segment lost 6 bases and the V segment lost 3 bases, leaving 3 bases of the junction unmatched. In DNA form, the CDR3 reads TGTGCCAGTAGTATCGGACAGGGCAAGACCCAGTACTTC. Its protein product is CASSIGQGKTQYF.

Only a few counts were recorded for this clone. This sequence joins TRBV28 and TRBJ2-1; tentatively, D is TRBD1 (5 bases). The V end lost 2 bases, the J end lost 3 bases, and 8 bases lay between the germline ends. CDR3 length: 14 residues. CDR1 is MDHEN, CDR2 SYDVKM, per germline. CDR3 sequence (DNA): TGTGCCAGCAGTTTAGGGGCCAACTACAATGAGCAGTTCTTC. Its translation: CASSLGANYNEQFF.

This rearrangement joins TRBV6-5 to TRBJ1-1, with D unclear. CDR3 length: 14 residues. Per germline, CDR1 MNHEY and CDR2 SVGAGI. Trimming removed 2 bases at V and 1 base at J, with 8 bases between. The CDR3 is CASSYNSGNTEAFF. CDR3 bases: TGTGCCAGCAGTTACAATTCGGGGAACACTGAAGCTTTCTTT.

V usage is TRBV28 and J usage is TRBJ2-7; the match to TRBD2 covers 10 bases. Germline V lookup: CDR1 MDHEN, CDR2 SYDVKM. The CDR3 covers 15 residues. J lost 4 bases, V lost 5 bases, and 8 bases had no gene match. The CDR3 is CASSLSLAGVYEQYF. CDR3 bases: TGTGCCAGCAGTCTATCGCTAGCGGGAGTTTACGAGCAGTACTTC.

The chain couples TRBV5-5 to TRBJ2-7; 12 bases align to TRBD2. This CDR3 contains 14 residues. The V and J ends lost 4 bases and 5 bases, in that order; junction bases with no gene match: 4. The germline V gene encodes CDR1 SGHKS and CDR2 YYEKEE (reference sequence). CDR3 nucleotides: TGTGCCAGCAGCAACGGACTAGCGGGAAACGAGCAGTACTTC. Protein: CASSNGLAGNEQYF.

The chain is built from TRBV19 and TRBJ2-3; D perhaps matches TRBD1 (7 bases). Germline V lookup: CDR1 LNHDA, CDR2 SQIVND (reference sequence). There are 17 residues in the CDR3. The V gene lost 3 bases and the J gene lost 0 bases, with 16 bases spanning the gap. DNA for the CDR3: TGTGCCAGTAGTATCGGGGGCAGGGGGACTAGCACAGATACGCAGTATTTT. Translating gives CASSIGGRGTSTDTQYF.

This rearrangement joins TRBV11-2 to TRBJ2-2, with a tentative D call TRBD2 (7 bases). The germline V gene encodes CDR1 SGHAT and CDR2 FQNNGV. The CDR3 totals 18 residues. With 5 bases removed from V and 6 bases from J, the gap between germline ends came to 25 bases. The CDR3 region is CASSPLRGGRTKAGELFF. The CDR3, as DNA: TGTGCCAGCAGCCCCCTGAGGGGGGGGCGAACGAAGGCCGGGGAGCTGTTTTTT.

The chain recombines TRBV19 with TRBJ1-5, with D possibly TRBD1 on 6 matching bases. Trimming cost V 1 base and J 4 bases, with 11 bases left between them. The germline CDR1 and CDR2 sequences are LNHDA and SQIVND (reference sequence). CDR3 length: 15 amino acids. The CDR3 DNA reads TGTGCCAGTAGTATAGGGAGACAGGTAAATCAGCCCCAGCATTTT. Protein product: CASSIGRQVNQPQHF.

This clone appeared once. This CDR3 is CASSPSVRDTEAFF. Written as DNA, the CDR3 is TGTGCCAGCTCCCCCTCGGTACGGGACACTGAAGCTTTCTTT. The chain employs TRBV18 and TRBJ1-1; D unresolved. CDR1 is KGHSH, CDR2 LQKENI, per germline. CDR3 length: 14 residues. The V and J ends lost 6 bases and 3 bases respectively, with 14 bases between them.

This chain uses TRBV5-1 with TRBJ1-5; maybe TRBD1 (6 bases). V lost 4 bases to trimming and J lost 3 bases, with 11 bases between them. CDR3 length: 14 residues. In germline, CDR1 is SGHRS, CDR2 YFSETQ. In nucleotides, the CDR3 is TGCGCCAGCAGCCAGGACAGCCCCAATCAGCCCCAGCATTTT. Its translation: CASSQDSPNQPQHF.

Here the CDR3 reads CASSEGTASTPQHF. The CDR3 DNA reads as TGTGCCAGCAGTGAGGGGACAGCTTCGACGCCCCAGCATTTT. This chain joins TRBV2 and TRBJ1-5, with 7 nucleotides matching TRBD1. The length of the CDR3 is 14 residues. The germline CDR1 and CDR2 sequences are SNHLY and FYNNEI. V lost 3 bases to trimming and J lost 9 bases; unmatched junction nucleotides: 8.

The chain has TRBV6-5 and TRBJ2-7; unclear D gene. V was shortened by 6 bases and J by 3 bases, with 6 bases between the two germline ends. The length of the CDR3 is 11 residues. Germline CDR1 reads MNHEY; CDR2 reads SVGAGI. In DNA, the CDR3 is TGTGCCAGCAGCAAGCTCTACGAGCAGTACTTC. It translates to CASSKLYEQYF.

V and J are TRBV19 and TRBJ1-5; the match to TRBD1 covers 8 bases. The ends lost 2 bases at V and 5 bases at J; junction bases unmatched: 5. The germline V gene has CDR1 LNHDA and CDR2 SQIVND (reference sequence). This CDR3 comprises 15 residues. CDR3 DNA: TGTGCCAGTAGTATATTGGCACAGGGGGATCAGCCCCAGCATTTT. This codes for CASSILAQGDQPQHF.

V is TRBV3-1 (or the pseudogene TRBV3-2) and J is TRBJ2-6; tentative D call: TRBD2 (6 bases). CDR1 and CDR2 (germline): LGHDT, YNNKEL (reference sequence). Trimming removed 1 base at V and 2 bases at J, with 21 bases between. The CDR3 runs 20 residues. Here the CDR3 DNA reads TGTGCCAGCAGCCAAGGGGTGACTAAGGAGGGAGCTCCTGGGGCCAACGTCCTGACTTTC. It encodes CASSQGVTKEGAPGANVLTF.

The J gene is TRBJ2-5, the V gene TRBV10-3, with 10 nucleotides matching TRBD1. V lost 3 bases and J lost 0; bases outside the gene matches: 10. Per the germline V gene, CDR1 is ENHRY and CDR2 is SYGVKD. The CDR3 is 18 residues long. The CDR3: CAISETGQGRGNQETQYF. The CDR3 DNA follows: TGTGCCATCAGTGAAACGGGACAGGGGAGGGGAAACCAAGAGACCCAGTACTTC.

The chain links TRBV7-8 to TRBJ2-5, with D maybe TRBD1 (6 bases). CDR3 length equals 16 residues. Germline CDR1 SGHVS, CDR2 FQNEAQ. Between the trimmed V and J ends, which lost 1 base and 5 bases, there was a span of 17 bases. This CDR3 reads CASSLGGIWGRETQYF. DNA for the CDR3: TGTGCCAGCAGCTTAGGCGGTATCTGGGGGCGGGAGACCCAGTACTTC.

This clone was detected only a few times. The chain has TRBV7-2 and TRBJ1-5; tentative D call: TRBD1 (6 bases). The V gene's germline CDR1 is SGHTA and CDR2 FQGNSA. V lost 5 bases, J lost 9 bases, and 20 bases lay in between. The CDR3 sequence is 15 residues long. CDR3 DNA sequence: TGTGCCAGCAGCATAGGGGTGGGGGCTCGTGGGCCCCAGCATTTT. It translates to CASSIGVGARGPQHF.

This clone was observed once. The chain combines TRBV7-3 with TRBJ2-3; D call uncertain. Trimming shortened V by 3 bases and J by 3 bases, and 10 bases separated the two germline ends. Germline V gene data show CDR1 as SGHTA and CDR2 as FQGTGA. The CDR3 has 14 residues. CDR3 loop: CASSFNSPTDTQYF. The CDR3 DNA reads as TGTGCCAGCAGCTTCAACAGTCCAACAGATACGCAGTATTTT.

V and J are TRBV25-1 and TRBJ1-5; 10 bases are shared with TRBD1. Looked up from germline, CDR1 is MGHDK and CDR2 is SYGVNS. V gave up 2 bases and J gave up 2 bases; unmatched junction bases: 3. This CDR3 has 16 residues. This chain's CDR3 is CASSEPGTGGNQPQHF. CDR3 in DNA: TGTGCCAGCAGTGAACCCGGGACAGGGGGCAATCAGCCCCAGCATTTT.

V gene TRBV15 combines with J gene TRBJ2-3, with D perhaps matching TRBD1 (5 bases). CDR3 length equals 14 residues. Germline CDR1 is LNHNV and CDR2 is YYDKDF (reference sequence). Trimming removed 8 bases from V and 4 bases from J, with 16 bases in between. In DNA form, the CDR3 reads TGTGCCACCGGGCGGCAGGGCGCCCCAGATACGCAGTATTTT. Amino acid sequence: CATGRQGAPDTQYF.

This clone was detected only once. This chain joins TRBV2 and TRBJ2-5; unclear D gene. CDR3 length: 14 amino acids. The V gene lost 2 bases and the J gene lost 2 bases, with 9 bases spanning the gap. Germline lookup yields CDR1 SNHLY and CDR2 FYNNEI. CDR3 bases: TGTGCCAGCAGTGAATTGGTGGCACAAGAGACCCAGTACTTC. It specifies CASSELVAQETQYF.